What follows are 5 T cell receptor beta chains derived from one specimen sequenced in a study of CD8 T cells in Susac syndrome. An input of about 0.45 to 1 ug of RNA was subjected to reverse transcription using random hexamers. TCRdb reprocessed the immunoSEQ multiplex PCR reads via MiXCR and lists one record per CDR3 protein. The data contain about 300,000 distinct CDR3 sequences, about 91% of them singletons. The sequencing input was CD8+ T cells from PBMCs. The receptors derive from a human donor with multiple sclerosis.

This chain uses TRBV29-1 with TRBJ2-1; tentative D call: TRBD2 (5 bases). The CDR3 runs 13 residues. V lost 4 bases, J lost 3 bases, and 10 bases lay in between. CDR1 and CDR2 from the germline V gene are SQVTM and ANQGSEA. CDR3 sequence reads: CSVGADLYNEQFF. The CDR3 DNA reads TGCAGCGTTGGAGCGGATCTCTACAATGAGCAGTTCTTC.

This clonotype showed up just once. The CDR3 protein is CSARDTPGELFF. CDR3 coding DNA: TGCAGTGCTAGAGATACCCCCGGGGAGCTGTTTTTT. J is TRBJ2-2 and V is TRBV20-1, with D hard to call. The CDR3 covers 12 residues. Germline assignment: CDR1 DFQATT and CDR2 SNEGSKA (reference sequence). Trimming shortened V by 0 bases and J by 6 bases, and 5 bases separated the two germline ends.

This clonotype has a single count. V is TRBV20-1 and J is TRBJ2-7, with 9 bases that match TRBD1. The CDR3 has 15 amino acids. Germline V lookup: CDR1 DFQATT, CDR2 SNEGSKA (reference sequence). The J segment lost 7 bases and the V segment lost 5 bases, leaving 15 bases of the junction unmatched. The CDR3 sequence: CSAVRSGTGIWEQYF. CDR3 DNA: TGCAGTGCTGTCAGATCCGGGACAGGGATTTGGGAGCAGTACTTC.

The chain links TRBV6-5 to TRBJ2-5; D might be TRBD2 (6 bases). Trimming left V 0 bases short and J 0 bases short, with 8 bases between. The CDR3 runs 15 residues. Per germline, CDR1 MNHEY and CDR2 SVGAGI. For the CDR3, the DNA is TGTGCCAGCAGTTACTCCGGGGGAAACCAAGAGACCCAGTACTTC. It is translated as CASSYSGGNQETQYF.

This clonotype was picked up one time. This chain connects TRBV29-1 to TRBJ2-2; 8 positions match TRBD1. J was trimmed by 7 bases and V by 0 bases; bases with no gene match: 7. Germline CDR1 is SQVTM and CDR2 is ANQGSEA. The CDR3 has 15 amino acids. Here the CDR3 DNA reads TGCAGCGTTGAAGAGGGGCGGACAGGGCACGGGGAGCTGTTTTTT. Translation gives CSVEEGRTGHGELFF.